A single sample gave rise to the 7 T cell receptor beta chains below, sequenced in a study of blood T cell repertoires in COVID-19. Measured with immunoSEQ multiplex PCR; TCRdb has only the in-frame clones, and not every one. This table has fewer than 25,000 clones, over 85% appearing once. Sequences were obtained from peripheral blood. All receptors derive from a human donor in a cohort sampled during active COVID-19.

The chain employs TRBV30 and TRBJ2-1; D is possibly TRBD1 (6 bases). This CDR3 spans 15 amino acids. V was clipped by 1 base and J by 0 bases, with 10 bases between them. Per germline, CDR1 GTSNPN and CDR2 SVGIG (reference sequence). CDR3 coding DNA: TGTGCCTGGAGTGCTGACAGGAGCTCCTACAATGAGCAGTTCTTC. This translates into CAWSADRSSYNEQFF.

V gene TRBV5-1 combines with J gene TRBJ2-7, with TRBD1 identical over 8 bases. J gave up 4 bases and V 0 bases, and 9 bases lay outside the gene matches. This CDR3 has 16 residues. The germline gives CDR1 SGHRS, CDR2 YFSETQ. The CDR3 loop reads CASSLAVGRGLYEQYF. CDR3 sequence (DNA): TGCGCCAGCAGCTTGGCTGTCGGCAGGGGGCTATACGAGCAGTACTTC.

The V gene is TRBV30, the J gene TRBJ2-2; 12 nucleotides agree with TRBD2. V trimming: 4 bases; J trimming: 6 bases; junction bases outside the gene matches: 0. Looked up from germline, CDR1 is GTSNPN and CDR2 is SVGIG (reference sequence). The length of the CDR3 is 13 residues. CDR3 sequence: CAWTSGGAGELFF. In nucleotides, the CDR3 is TGTGCCTGGACTAGCGGGGGGGCCGGGGAGCTGTTTTTT.

The chain carries TRBV18 and TRBJ1-1; 7 bases line up with TRBD1. V shed 7 bases, J shed 0 bases, and the junction held 5 bases outside the gene matches. CDR3 length: 14 residues. Germline V CDR1 and CDR2: KGHSH, LQKENI. CDR3 nucleotide sequence: TGTGCCAGCTTACAGGGACAGATGAACACTGAAGCTTTCTTT. It is translated as CASLQGQMNTEAFF. Variable domain in full (rest from reference TRBV18 and TRBJ1-1): NAGVMQNPRHLVRRRGQEARLRCSPMKGHSHVYWYRQLPEEGLKFMVYLQKENIIDESGMPKERFSAEFPKEGPSILRIQQVVRGDSAAYFCASLQGQMNTEAFFGQGTRLTVV.

The J gene is TRBJ1-2, the V gene TRBV7-9, with D uncertain. The CDR3 loop spans 12 amino acids. Germline lookup yields CDR1 SEHNR and CDR2 FQNEAQ (reference sequence). The V end lost 1 base, the J end lost 8 bases, and 8 bases lay between the germline ends. The CDR3 loop reads CASSLEKRGYTF. The CDR3 DNA reads as TGTGCCAGCAGCTTAGAAAAGAGGGGCTACACCTTC.

The chain recombines TRBV7-2 with TRBJ2-1, with 7 bases lining up with TRBD2. J gave up 4 bases and V 5 bases, and 11 bases lay outside the gene matches. The germline V gene has CDR1 SGHTA and CDR2 FQGNSA. The CDR3 spans 16 residues. CDR3: CASSPPIRTSYNEQFF. The DNA of the CDR3 is TGTGCCAGCAGCCCCCCGATTCGGACTAGTTACAATGAGCAGTTCTTC.

This rearrangement joins TRBV11-2 to TRBJ2-7; D not resolved. Deletions cut 5 bases from V and 2 bases from J, with 16 bases between. Germline CDR1 reads SGHAT; CDR2 reads FQNNGV. CDR3 size: 15 residues. The chain's CDR3 is CASSPQFGPPYEQYF. The CDR3 nucleotides are TGTGCCAGCAGCCCCCAGTTTGGGCCTCCCTACGAGCAGTACTTC.